A single sample is the source of the 30 T cell receptor beta chains below, sequenced in a study of blood T cells in healthy people across ages. Using a J-beta primer mix together with a sample-barcoded 5' primer, a second PCR was run for about 6 to 11 cycles. Each CDR3 protein is one row after TCRdb ran MiXCR on the 5' RACE reads. The sample includes about 730,000 distinct CDR3 sequences, roughly 43% seen only once; the top ten take 20% to 25%. Sequencing was performed on blood. Receptors were obtained from a woman aged 60-75 years in good health.

Turning to this clonotype: The CDR3 end shows no conserved phenylalanine or tryptophan, and so a read error is likely. This chain joins TRBV27 and TRBJ2-1; D perhaps matches TRBD1 (5 bases). The CDR3 contains 17 residues. Germline V gene data show CDR1 as MNHEY and CDR2 as SMNVEV (reference sequence). V was trimmed by 0 bases and J by 4 bases, leaving 16 bases between them. The CDR3: CASSLSPAQGRYNEQFS. The CDR3 coding sequence is TGTGCCAGCAGTTTATCCCCCGCGCAGGGTCGATACAATGAGCAGTTCTCC.

Comment on this clonotype: This may be a read error: a much more frequent sequence differs by one nucleotide. The V and J genes are TRBV4-2 and TRBJ2-1; no firm D call. The DNA end is a closer match to TRBJ2-7, so the J assignment may be wrong. The CDR3 contains 16 residues. Germline-derived CDR1 and CDR2 are LGHNA and YNFKEQ. The DNA for the CDR3 is TGTGCCAGCAGCCAAGATCAAAGTGGCTCCTACAATGAGCAGTACTTC. It yields the protein CASSQDQSGSYNEQYF.

This clonotype occurred a few times. The chain employs TRBV18 and TRBJ2-5; perhaps TRBD1 as D (7 bases). The CDR3 loop spans 14 amino acids. The germline V and J ends were trimmed by 3 bases and 11 bases, with 19 bases remaining between them. CDR1 KGHSH and CDR2 LQKENI come from the germline V gene. CDR3 in DNA: TGTGCCAGCTCACCCCCAAGCACCAGGGGGGAGCAGTACTTC. Its translation is CASSPPSTRGEQYF.

A single count supports this clonotype. V usage is TRBV20-1 and J usage is TRBJ1-4, with a tentative D call TRBD1 (5 bases). The CDR3 has 18 amino acids. Germline V CDR1 and CDR2: DFQATT, SNEGSKA (reference sequence). V shed 1 base and J shed 0 bases, with 18 bases lying between them. The CDR3 bases are TGCAGTGCTAGAGGGGGACGAGAGGAGATTGCAACTAATGAAAAACTGTTTTTT. It codes for CSARGGREEIATNEKLFF.

This clonotype came up once. The chain has TRBV5-1 and TRBJ2-3; 15 nucleotides line up with TRBD2. The CDR3 sequence is 20 residues long. With V trimmed by 0 bases and J by 0 bases, 8 bases remained unmatched. Per the germline V gene, CDR1 is SGHRS and CDR2 is YFSETQ. In DNA form, the CDR3 reads TGCGCCAGCAGCTTGGCCCGGACTAGCGGGGGGGCAAGAAGCACAGATACGCAGTATTTT. Translation gives CASSLARTSGGARSTDTQYF. Complete variable domain (other parts from reference TRBV5-1 and TRBJ2-3): KAGVTQTPRYLIKTRGQQVTLSCSPISGHRSVSWYQQTPGQGLQFLFEYFSETQRNKGNFPGRFSGRQFSNSRSEMNVSTLELGDSALYLCASSLARTSGGARSTDTQYFGPGTRLTVL.

In this sample, this clonotype turned up a few times. The rearrangement uses TRBV6-1 and TRBJ1-6; 9 bases map to TRBD1. Germline V CDR1 and CDR2: MNHNS, SASEGT. The CDR3 extends over 16 amino acids. V shed 2 bases and J 14 bases; nucleotides not matched to a gene: 13. CDR3 sequence reads: CASSEMVGQGILTLHF. In DNA, the CDR3 is TGTGCCAGCAGTGAAATGGTTGGACAGGGGATTTTGACCCTCCACTTT.

The gene calls are TRBV6-5 and TRBJ2-7; unclear D gene. The V gene lost 5 bases and the J gene lost 6 bases, with 17 bases spanning the gap. The CDR3 has 14 amino acids. Germline CDR1 MNHEY, CDR2 SVGAGI. The CDR3 region has the DNA TGTGCCAGCAGTCCTCCGGGCTCCTCGGGCGAGCAGTACTTC. It yields the protein CASSPPGSSGEQYF.

V is TRBV18 and J is TRBJ1-1, with D perhaps matching TRBD1 (6 bases). Per the germline V gene, CDR1 is KGHSH and CDR2 is LQKENI. The CDR3 covers 12 residues. The germline V and J ends were trimmed by 4 bases and 6 bases, with 9 bases remaining between them. CDR3 sequence (DNA): TGTGCCAGCTCACGAACAGGGCCTGAAGCTTTCTTT. As protein: CASSRTGPEAFF.

This clonotype was observed a handful of times. This sequence joins TRBV7-2 and TRBJ1-2; no clear D. Per germline, CDR1 SGHTA and CDR2 FQGNSA. V was trimmed by 4 bases and J by 8 bases, leaving 17 bases between them. CDR3 size: 14 residues. The CDR3 loop is CASSSTAGSRGYTF. DNA for the CDR3: TGTGCCAGCAGCTCCACGGCGGGAAGTAGGGGCTACACCTTC.

This clonotype has just a few counts. The chain couples TRBV5-6 to TRBJ2-7, with TRBD2 identical over 12 bases. CDR3 length equals 15 residues. Trimming took 4 bases from V and 6 from J; bases not matched to a gene: 8. Looked up from germline, CDR1 is SGHDT and CDR2 is YYEEEE. CDR3 residues: CASSETSGSFGEQYF. In DNA, the CDR3 is TGTGCCAGCAGCGAGACTAGCGGGAGTTTCGGCGAGCAGTACTTC.

The V call is TRBV28, the J call TRBJ2-3; D could derive from TRBD1 or TRBD2 (7 bases each). V lost 7 bases and J lost 4, with 18 bases in between. This CDR3 contains 15 residues. The V gene's germline CDR1 is MDHEN and CDR2 SYDVKM. The CDR3 nucleotides read TGTGCCAGCAACCTACATCAGGGGGGGGCAGATACGCAGTATTTT. It is translated as CASNLHQGGADTQYF.

The genes are TRBV9 and TRBJ2-2, with TRBD2 as a possible D gene (5 bases). The V and J ends lost 3 bases and 3 bases respectively, with 9 bases between them. CDR1 is SGDLS, CDR2 YYNGEE, per germline. The CDR3 spans 14 residues. CDR3 DNA sequence: TGTGCCAGCAGCGGGACTTGGGACACCGGGGAGCTGTTTTTT. Translated, it gives CASSGTWDTGELFF.

The chain employs TRBV21-1 and TRBJ2-2; the table's D call TRBD1 went unverified against the DNA. TRBV21-1 constitutes a pseudogene. There are 15 residues in the CDR3. Written as DNA, the CDR3 is TGTGCCCGCCCCGGGTCCCAGCATAACACCGGGGAGCTGTTTTTT. Translating it yields CARPGSQHNTGELFF.

This rearrangement joins TRBV27 to TRBJ1-5; TRBD1 agrees at 9 bases. Trimming cost V 5 bases and J 3 bases; bases outside gene matches: 11. In germline, CDR1 is MNHEY, CDR2 SMNVEV (reference sequence). The CDR3 totals 17 residues. The CDR3 here is CASSRREDRGDNQPQHF. CDR3 DNA: TGTGCCAGCAGTCGCAGGGAAGACAGGGGGGACAATCAGCCCCAGCATTTT.

The CDR3 region has the DNA TGTGCCAGCAGAATTTTAGGAGAACGTACGAATGAGCAGTTCTTC. Protein sequence: CASRILGERTNEQFF. The V call is TRBV6-2 or TRBV6-3, the J call TRBJ2-1; D is unresolved. The germline CDR1 and CDR2 sequences are MNHEY and SVGEGT. Trimming pared 6 bases from V and 7 bases from J, leaving 19 bases between. The CDR3 runs to 15 residues.

The chain links TRBV29-1 to TRBJ1-1, with D hard to call. CDR1 and CDR2 (germline): SQVTM, ANQGSEA. This CDR3 comprises 13 residues. Trimming stripped 0 bases from V and 0 bases from J, with 5 bases between. The CDR3 sequence is CSVEDSMNTEAFF. In nucleotides, the CDR3 is TGCAGCGTTGAAGACAGCATGAACACTGAAGCTTTCTTT.

The J gene is TRBJ2-7, the V gene TRBV20-1; no clear D. V lost 0 bases, J lost 0 bases, and 9 bases lay in between. This CDR3 has 14 residues. Germline CDR1 reads DFQATT; CDR2 reads SNEGSKA (reference sequence). CDR3 amino acids: CSARDWHTSYEQYF. CDR3 bases: TGCAGTGCTAGAGATTGGCACACCTCCTACGAGCAGTACTTC.

This clonotype was counted a few times. The chain's CDR3 is CSVDVGTIGEQYF. CDR3 nucleotides: TGCAGCGTTGACGTGGGTACAATTGGTGAGCAGTACTTC. The chain has TRBV29-1 and TRBJ2-5; D is unresolved. The V end was cut by 3 bases, the J end by 11 bases, with 19 bases between. Looked up from germline, CDR1 is SQVTM and CDR2 is ANQGSEA. The CDR3 contains 13 residues. Full variable domain (remainder filled in from reference TRBV29-1 and TRBJ2-5): SAVISQKPSRDICQRGTSLTIQCQVDSQVTMMFWYRQQPGQSLTLIATANQGSEATYESGFVIDKFPISRPNLTFSTLTVSNMSPEDSSIYLCSVDVGTIGEQYFGPGTRLLVL.

For the CDR3, the DNA is TGTGCCAGCAGCGTAGGCAACCTCAGACATCCTGGGGCCAACGTCCTGACTTTC. Encoded protein: CASSVGNLRHPGANVLTF. This sequence joins TRBV9 and TRBJ2-6; D is undetermined. CDR1 is SGDLS and CDR2 is YYNGEE in the germline V gene. CDR3 length: 18 amino acids. V shed 0 bases and J shed 2 bases, with 15 bases lying between them.

This clonotype was detected only once. V gene TRBV29-1 combines with J gene TRBJ2-4; D is ambiguous. V was cut by 6 bases and J by 7 bases, with 13 bases left in between. The CDR3 has 12 amino acids. Per germline, CDR1 SQVTM and CDR2 ANQGSEA. CDR3 region: CSVNDSGNIQYF. For the CDR3, the DNA is TGCAGCGTAAACGATTCTGGGAACATTCAGTACTTC.

A remark on this clonotype: Compared with germline, one end of the junction differs, possibly owing to a read error. The gene calls are TRBV5-5 and TRBJ2-1, with D tentatively TRBD2 (5 bases). The CDR3 extends over 15 amino acids. Germline values: CDR1 SGHKS, CDR2 YYEKEE (reference sequence). CDR3 region: CASSCTPEAYNEQFF. For the CDR3, the DNA is TGTGCCAGTAGCTGTACTCCGGAGGCCTACAATGAGCAGTTCTTC.

The chain recombines TRBV28 with TRBJ1-4; tentative D call: TRBD1 (5 bases). The CDR3 is made up of 15 amino acids. Germline V CDR1 and CDR2: MDHEN, SYDVKM. Trimming shortened V by 9 bases and J by 0 bases, and 14 bases separated the two germline ends. CDR3 sequence: CASFAAGTTNEKLFF. CDR3 coding DNA: TGTGCCAGTTTCGCCGCAGGGACAACTAATGAAAAACTGTTTTTT.

The V and J genes are TRBV5-1 and TRBJ2-5, with a tentative D call TRBD1 (7 bases). Germline-derived CDR1 and CDR2 are SGHRS and YFSETQ. Trimming shortened V by 4 bases and J by 4 bases, and 14 bases separated the two germline ends. This CDR3 spans 14 amino acids. CDR3 residues: CASSGRQGGETQYF. CDR3 DNA sequence: TGCGCCAGCAGCGGGAGACAGGGAGGAGAGACCCAGTACTTC.

The genes are TRBV20-1 and TRBJ2-2, with D perhaps matching TRBD2 (6 bases). Per germline, CDR1 DFQATT and CDR2 SNEGSKA (reference sequence). CDR3 size: 16 residues. Trimming removed 0 bases from V and 2 bases from J, with 13 bases in between. Here the CDR3 DNA reads TGCAGTGCTAGAGATTTGAGGCGGGGCAACACCGGGGAGCTGTTTTTT. It translates to CSARDLRRGNTGELFF.

This clonotype was recorded many times. The rearrangement uses TRBV3-1 and TRBJ2-5, with D perhaps given as TRBD1 or TRBD2 (5 bases each). The CDR3 loop spans 13 amino acids. The germline V gene has CDR1 LGHDT and CDR2 YNNKEL (reference sequence). The germline V and J ends were trimmed by 4 bases and 5 bases, with 11 bases remaining between them. The CDR3 protein is CASSLGTVETQYF. CDR3 nucleotide sequence: TGTGCCAGCAGCCTGGGGACGGTGGAGACCCAGTACTTC.

Concerning this clonotype itself: At one end the junction does not follow the germline gene, possibly because of a read error. V gene TRBV20-1 combines with J gene TRBJ1-6; D call uncertain. Germline lookup yields CDR1 DFQATT and CDR2 SNEGSKA (reference sequence). This CDR3 region has 13 residues. The CDR3 DNA reads as TGCAGTGCGAGAGAGCCGGGGAATTCACCCCTCCACTTT. Protein product: CSAREPGNSPLHF.

This chain links TRBV20-1 with TRBJ2-5; D possibly corresponds to TRBD1 (6 bases). The germline V gene encodes CDR1 DFQATT and CDR2 SNEGSKA (reference sequence). The CDR3 extends over 13 amino acids. V lost 8 bases, J lost 2 bases, and 15 bases lay in between. The CDR3 reads CSTPGTNQETQYF. CDR3 DNA sequence: TGCAGTACCCCCGGGACAAATCAAGAGACCCAGTACTTC.

The chain has TRBV18 and TRBJ2-7; D is unresolved. Germline V lookup: CDR1 KGHSH, CDR2 LQKENI. Trimming took off 3 bases at V and 2 bases at J, with 11 bases between the two ends. CDR3 length: 14 residues. CDR3 DNA sequence: TGTGCCAGCTCACCCGGCAGTCCGGCCTACGAGCAGTACTTC. As protein: CASSPGSPAYEQYF. The complete variable domain, with remaining parts taken from reference TRBV18 and TRBJ2-7, reads NAGVMQNPRHLVRRRGQEARLRCSPMKGHSHVYWYRQLPEEGLKFMVYLQKENIIDESGMPKERFSAEFPKEGPSILRIQQVVRGDSAAYFCASSPGSPAYEQYFGPGTRLTVT.

This chain uses TRBV5-1 with TRBJ2-7; D is perhaps TRBD2 (8 bases). The V and J ends lost 4 bases and 4 bases respectively, with 15 bases between them. The CDR3 consists of 14 residues. Germline CDR1 reads SGHRS; CDR2 reads YFSETQ. The CDR3 loop is CASSRDSGGYEQYF. The CDR3 DNA reads TGCGCCAGCAGCAGGGACAGCGGGGGTTACGAGCAGTACTTC.

In this sample, this clonotype turned up a few times. J is TRBJ1-1 and V is TRBV10-3, with D tentatively TRBD1 (6 bases). The CDR3 has 14 residues. The germline CDR1 and CDR2 sequences are ENHRY and SYGVKD. Trimming stripped 7 bases from V and 1 base from J, with 13 bases between. The CDR3 nucleotides are TGTGCCATCAAAAAGGACAGTTCGAACACTGAAGCTTTCTTT. Protein product: CAIKKDSSNTEAFF.